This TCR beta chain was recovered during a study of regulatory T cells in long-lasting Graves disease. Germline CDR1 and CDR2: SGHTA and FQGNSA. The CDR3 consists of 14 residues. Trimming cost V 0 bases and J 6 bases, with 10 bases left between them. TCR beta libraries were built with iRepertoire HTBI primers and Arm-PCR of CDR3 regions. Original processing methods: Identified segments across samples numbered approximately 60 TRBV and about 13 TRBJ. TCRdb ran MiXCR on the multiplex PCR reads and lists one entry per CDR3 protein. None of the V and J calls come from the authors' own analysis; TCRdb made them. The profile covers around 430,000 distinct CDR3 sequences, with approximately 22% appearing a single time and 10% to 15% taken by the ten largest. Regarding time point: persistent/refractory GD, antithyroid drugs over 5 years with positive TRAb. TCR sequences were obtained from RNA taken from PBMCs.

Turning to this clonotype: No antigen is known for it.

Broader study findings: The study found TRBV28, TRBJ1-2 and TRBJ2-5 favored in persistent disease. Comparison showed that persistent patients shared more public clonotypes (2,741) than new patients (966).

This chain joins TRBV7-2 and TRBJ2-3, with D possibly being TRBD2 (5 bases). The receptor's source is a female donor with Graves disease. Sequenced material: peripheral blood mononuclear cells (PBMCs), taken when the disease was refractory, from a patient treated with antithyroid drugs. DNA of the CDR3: TGTGCCAGCAGCTTAGCGGGAGTGGGCGATACGCAGTATTTT. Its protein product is CASSLAGVGDTQYF. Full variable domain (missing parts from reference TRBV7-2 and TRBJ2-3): GAGVSQSPSNKVTEKGKDVELRCDPISGHTALYWYRQSLGQGLEFLIYFQGNSAPDKSGLPSDRFSAERTGGSVSTLTIQRTQQEDSAVYLCASSLAGVGDTQYFGPGTRLTVL.